This T cell receptor beta chain was observed in a study of blood T cell repertoires in COVID-19. Authors' data handling: Amplified reference gene primers provided the basis for estimating nucleated cell counts. Method: immunoSEQ multiplex PCR; TCRdb's copy keeps in-frame clones and lacks some. V, J and clone size derive from that table, while D and trimming were established from the DNA sequence. The table lists under 300,000 clones, roughly nine tenths of them singletons. The CDR3 is 18 amino acids. In germline, CDR1 is LGHDT, CDR2 YNNKEL (reference sequence). With V trimmed by 9 bases and J by 7 bases, 23 bases remained unmatched.

The chain carries TRBV3-1 (or the pseudogene TRBV3-2) and TRBJ2-3; 9 nucleotides line up with TRBD1. Material: PBMCs or T cells enriched from blood (not recorded which). The clonotype originates from a woman aged 55-69 years who had recovered from COVID-19. The chain's CDR3 is CASSSGTGSLWGGYTQYF. CDR3 nucleotides: TGTGCCAGTTCGTCCGGGACAGGGTCGCTGTGGGGAGGGTATACGCAGTATTTT.